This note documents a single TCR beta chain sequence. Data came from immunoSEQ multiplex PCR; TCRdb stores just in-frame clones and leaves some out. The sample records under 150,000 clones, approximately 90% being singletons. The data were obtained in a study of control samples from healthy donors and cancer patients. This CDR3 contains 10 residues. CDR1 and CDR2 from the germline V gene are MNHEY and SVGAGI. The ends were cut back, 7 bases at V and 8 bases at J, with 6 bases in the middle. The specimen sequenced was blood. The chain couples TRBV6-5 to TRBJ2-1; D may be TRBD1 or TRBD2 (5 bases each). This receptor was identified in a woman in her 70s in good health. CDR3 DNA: TGTGCCAGCAAGGGACATGAGCAGTTCTTC. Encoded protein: CASKGHEQFF.